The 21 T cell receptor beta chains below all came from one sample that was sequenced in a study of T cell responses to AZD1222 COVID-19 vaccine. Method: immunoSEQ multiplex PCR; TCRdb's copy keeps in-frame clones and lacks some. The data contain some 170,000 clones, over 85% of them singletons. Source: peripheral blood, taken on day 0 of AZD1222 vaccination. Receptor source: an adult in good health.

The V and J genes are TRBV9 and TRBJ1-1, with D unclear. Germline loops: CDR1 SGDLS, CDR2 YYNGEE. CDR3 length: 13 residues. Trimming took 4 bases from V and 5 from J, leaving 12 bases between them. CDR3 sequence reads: CASSPETLTEAFF. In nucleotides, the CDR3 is TGTGCCAGCAGCCCAGAGACGTTAACTGAAGCTTTCTTT.

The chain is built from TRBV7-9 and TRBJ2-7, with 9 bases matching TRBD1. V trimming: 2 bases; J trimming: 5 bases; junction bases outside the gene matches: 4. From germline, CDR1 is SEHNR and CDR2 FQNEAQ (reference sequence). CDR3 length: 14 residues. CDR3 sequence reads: CASSLSQGANEQYF. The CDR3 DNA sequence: TGTGCCAGCAGCTTATCACAGGGGGCCAACGAGCAGTACTTC.

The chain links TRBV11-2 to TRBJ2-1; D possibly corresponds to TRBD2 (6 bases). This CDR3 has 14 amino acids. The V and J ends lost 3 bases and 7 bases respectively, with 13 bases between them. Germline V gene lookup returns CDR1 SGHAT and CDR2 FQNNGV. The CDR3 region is CASSFRPEGNEQFF. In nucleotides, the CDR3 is TGTGCCAGCAGCTTTCGTCCGGAGGGGAATGAGCAGTTCTTC.

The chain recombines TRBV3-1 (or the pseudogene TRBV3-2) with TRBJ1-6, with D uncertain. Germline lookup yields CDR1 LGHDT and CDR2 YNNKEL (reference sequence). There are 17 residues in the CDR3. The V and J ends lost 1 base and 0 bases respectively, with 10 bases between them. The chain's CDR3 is CASSQVHGGSYNSPLHF. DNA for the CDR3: TGTGCCAGCAGCCAAGTTCATGGAGGCTCCTATAATTCACCCCTCCACTTT.

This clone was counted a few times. CDR3 in amino acids: CASSQRGGGQPQHF. DNA for the CDR3: TGTGCCAGCAGCCAAAGGGGGGGAGGTCAGCCCCAGCATTTT. This rearrangement joins TRBV3-1 (or the pseudogene TRBV3-2) to TRBJ1-5; weak D call: TRBD1 (6 bases). Germline V lookup: CDR1 LGHDT, CDR2 YNNKEL (reference sequence). CDR3 length equals 14 residues. Trimming stripped 2 bases from V and 6 bases from J, with 11 bases between.

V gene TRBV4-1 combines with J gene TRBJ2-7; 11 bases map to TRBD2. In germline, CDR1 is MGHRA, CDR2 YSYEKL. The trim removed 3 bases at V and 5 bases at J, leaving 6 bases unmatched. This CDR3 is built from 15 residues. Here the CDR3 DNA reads TGCGCCAGCAGCCATCCGACTAGCGGGAAGCACGAGCAGTACTTC. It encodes CASSHPTSGKHEQYF.

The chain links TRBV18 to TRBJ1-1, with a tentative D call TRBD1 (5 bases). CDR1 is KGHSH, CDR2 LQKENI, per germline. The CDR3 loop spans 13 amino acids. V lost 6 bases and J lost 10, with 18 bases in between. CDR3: CASSHGQRWGAFF. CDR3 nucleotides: TGTGCCAGCTCCCACGGACAAAGATGGGGAGCTTTCTTT.

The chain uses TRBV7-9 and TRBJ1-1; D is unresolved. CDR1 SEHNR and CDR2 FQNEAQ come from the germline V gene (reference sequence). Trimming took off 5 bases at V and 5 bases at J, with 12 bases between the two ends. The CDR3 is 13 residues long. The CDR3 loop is CASSPMGGTEAFF. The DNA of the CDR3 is TGTGCCAGCAGCCCTATGGGCGGAACTGAAGCTTTCTTT. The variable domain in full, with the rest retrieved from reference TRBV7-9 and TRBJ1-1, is DTGVSQNPRHKITKRGQNVTFRCDPISEHNRLYWYRQTLGQGPEFLTYFQNEAQLEKSRLLSDRFSAERPKGSFSTLEIQRTEQGDSAMYLCASSPMGGTEAFFGQGTRLTVV.

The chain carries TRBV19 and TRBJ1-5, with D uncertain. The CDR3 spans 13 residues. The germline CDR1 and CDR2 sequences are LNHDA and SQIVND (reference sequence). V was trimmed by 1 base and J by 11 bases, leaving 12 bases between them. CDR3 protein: CASSIAIDYAQHF. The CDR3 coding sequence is TGTGCCAGTAGTATAGCCATAGACTACGCCCAGCATTTT.

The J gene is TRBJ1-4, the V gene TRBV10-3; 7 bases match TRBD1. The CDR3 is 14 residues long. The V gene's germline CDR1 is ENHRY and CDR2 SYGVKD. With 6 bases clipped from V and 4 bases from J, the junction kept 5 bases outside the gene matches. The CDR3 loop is CAISTGVGNEKLFF. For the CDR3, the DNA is TGTGCCATCAGCACAGGGGTGGGTAATGAAAAACTGTTTTTT.

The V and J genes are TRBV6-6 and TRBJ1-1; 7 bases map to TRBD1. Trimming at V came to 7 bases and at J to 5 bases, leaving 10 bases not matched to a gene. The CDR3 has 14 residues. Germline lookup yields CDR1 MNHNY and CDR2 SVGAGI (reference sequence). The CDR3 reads CASTYYQGGTEAFF. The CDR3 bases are TGTGCCAGCACCTACTACCAGGGGGGGACTGAAGCTTTCTTT.

CDR3 sequence reads: CASSLMARGSYNEQFF. For the CDR3, the DNA is TGCGCCAGCAGCTTGATGGCCAGGGGTTCCTACAATGAGCAGTTCTTC. The genes are TRBV5-1 and TRBJ2-1; TRBD1 might be the D (6 bases). The V end was cut by 1 base, the J end by 1 base, with 12 bases between. Germline-derived CDR1 and CDR2 are SGHRS and YFSETQ. CDR3 length equals 16 residues.

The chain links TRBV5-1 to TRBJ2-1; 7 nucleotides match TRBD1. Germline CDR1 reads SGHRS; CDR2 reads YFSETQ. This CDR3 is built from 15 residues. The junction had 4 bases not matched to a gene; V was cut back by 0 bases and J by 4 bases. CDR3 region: CASSLDGTVYNEQFF. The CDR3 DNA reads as TGCGCCAGCAGCTTGGACGGGACAGTATACAATGAGCAGTTCTTC.

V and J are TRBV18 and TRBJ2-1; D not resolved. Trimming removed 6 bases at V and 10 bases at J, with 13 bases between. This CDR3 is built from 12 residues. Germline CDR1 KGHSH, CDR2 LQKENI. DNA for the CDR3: TGTGCCAGCTCCCTAGGTTTAGCCGAGCAGTTCTTC. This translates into CASSLGLAEQFF.

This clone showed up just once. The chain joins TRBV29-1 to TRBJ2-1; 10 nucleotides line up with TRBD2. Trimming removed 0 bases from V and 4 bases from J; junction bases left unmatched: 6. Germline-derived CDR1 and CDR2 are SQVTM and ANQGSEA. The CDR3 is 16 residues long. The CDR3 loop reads CSVEEGSGRVYNEQFF. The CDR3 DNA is TGCAGCGTTGAAGAGGGAAGCGGGAGGGTTTACAATGAGCAGTTCTTC.

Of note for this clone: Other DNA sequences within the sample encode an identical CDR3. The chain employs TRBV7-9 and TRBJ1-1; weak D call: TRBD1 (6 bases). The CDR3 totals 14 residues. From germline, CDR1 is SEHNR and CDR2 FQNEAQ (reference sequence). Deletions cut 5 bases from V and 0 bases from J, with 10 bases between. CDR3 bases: TGTGCCAGCAGCCTACAGGGCATGAACACTGAAGCTTTCTTT. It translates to CASSLQGMNTEAFF.

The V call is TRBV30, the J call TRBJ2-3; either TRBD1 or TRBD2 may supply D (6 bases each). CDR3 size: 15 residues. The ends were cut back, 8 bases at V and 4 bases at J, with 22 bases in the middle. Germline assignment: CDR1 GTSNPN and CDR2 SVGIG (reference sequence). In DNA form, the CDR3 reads TGTGCCGGGCCCATCTGGGCAGGGGAGGCAGATACGCAGTATTTT. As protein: CAGPIWAGEADTQYF.

The CDR3 sequence is CASSESRSNEQFF. In DNA form, the CDR3 reads TGTGCCAGCAGTGAAAGCCGATCCAATGAGCAGTTCTTC. The V gene is TRBV6-1, the J gene TRBJ2-1; no clear D. The V gene lost 2 bases and the J gene lost 6 bases, with 8 bases spanning the gap. Germline V gives CDR1 MNHNS, CDR2 SASEGT. This CDR3 contains 13 residues.

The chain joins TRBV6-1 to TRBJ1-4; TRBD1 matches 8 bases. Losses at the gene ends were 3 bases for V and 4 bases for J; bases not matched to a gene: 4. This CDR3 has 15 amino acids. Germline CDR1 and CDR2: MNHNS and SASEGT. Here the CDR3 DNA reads TGTGCCAGCAGTGAGCAGGGGGCCGGTAATGAAAAACTGTTTTTT. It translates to CASSEQGAGNEKLFF.

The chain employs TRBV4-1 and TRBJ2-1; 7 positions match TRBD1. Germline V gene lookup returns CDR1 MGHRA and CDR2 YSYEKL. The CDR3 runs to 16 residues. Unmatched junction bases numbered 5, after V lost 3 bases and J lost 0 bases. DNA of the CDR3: TGCGCCAGCAGCCAGGGACAGCACAGCTCCTACAATGAGCAGTTCTTC. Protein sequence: CASSQGQHSSYNEQFF.

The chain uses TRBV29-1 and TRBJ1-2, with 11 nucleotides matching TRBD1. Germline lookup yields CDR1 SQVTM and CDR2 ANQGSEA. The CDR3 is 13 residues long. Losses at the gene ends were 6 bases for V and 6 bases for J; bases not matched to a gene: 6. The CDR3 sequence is CSVEGQGVHGYTF. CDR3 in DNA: TGCAGCGTGGAGGGACAGGGGGTGCATGGCTACACCTTC.